The 11 T cell receptor beta chains presented below share a single source sample, sequenced in a study of radiotherapy plus CTLA-4 blockade in lung cancer (dated by TCRdb to the late 2010s). Library preparation was by the immunoSEQ multiplex PCR assay. TCRdb retrieved this table from immuneACCESS and kept in-frame rearrangements only. Not all clones are present; in checked studies, unresolved V genes account for under half, and no reason is known for the remainder. The sample contains more than 90,000 clones, around 90% of them found a single time. Of the sample, 4.9% falls within the top ten clones. The starting material was peripheral blood, obtained from a patient treated with radiotherapy plus ipilimumab. The receptors were gathered from a human donor with non-small cell lung cancer that progressed on radiotherapy plus ipilimumab.

The rearrangement uses TRBV6-5 and TRBJ2-1; tentatively, D is TRBD1 (6 bases). The germline V and J ends were trimmed by 5 bases and 10 bases, with 12 bases remaining between them. CDR3 length: 12 amino acids. CDR1 and CDR2 (germline): MNHEY, SVGAGI. Here the CDR3 DNA reads TGTGCCAGCAGTGAACTCACAGGGGAGCAGTTCTTC. Its protein is CASSELTGEQFF.

The rearrangement links TRBV11-2 to TRBJ2-3; weak D call: TRBD1 (6 bases). This CDR3 comprises 18 residues. Deletions cut 7 bases from V and 9 bases from J, with 32 bases between. Germline V gives CDR1 SGHAT, CDR2 FQNNGV. Here the CDR3 DNA reads TGTGCCAGCAACCCTAGAACTTACAGGGCCGGCAGGGGTGAGACGCAGTATTTT. Translating gives CASNPRTYRAGRGETQYF.

This chain links TRBV5-1 with TRBJ1-1; possible D gene TRBD1, 5 bases. V lost 1 base, J lost 2 bases, and 9 bases lay in between. The length of the CDR3 is 14 residues. The germline gives CDR1 SGHRS, CDR2 YFSETQ. The CDR3 nucleotides are TGCGCCAGCAGCTTGTCCAGGGCTAACACTGAAGCTTTCTTT. It codes for CASSLSRANTEAFF.

The rearrangement joins TRBV9 to TRBJ2-6; 7 nucleotides agree with TRBD2. This CDR3 contains 15 residues. Germline V gives CDR1 SGDLS, CDR2 YYNGEE. Trimming removed 7 bases from V and 4 bases from J; junction bases left unmatched: 8. CDR3 residues: CASSGRGIGANVLTF. For the CDR3, the DNA is TGTGCCAGCTCCGGGCGGGGGATAGGGGCCAACGTCCTGACTTTC.

This chain links TRBV30 with TRBJ2-2; D not certain. The V end was cut by 0 bases, the J end by 5 bases, with 10 bases between. CDR1 GTSNPN and CDR2 SVGIG come from the germline V gene (reference sequence). The CDR3 has 14 residues. CDR3 amino acids: CAWSVSVPTGELFF. The CDR3 DNA reads TGTGCCTGGAGTGTATCTGTCCCAACCGGGGAGCTGTTTTTT. Together with reference TRBV30 and TRBJ2-2, the CDR3 gives the full variable domain: SQTIHQWPATLVQPVGSPLSLECTVEGTSNPNLYWYRQAAGRGLQLLFYSVGIGQISSEVPQNLSASRPQDRQFILSSKKLLLSDSGFYLCAWSVSVPTGELFFGEGSRLTVL.

This rearrangement joins TRBV12-5 to TRBJ2-1, with D perhaps TRBD2 (6 bases). CDR3 length: 17 amino acids. Germline CDR1 is LGHNT and CDR2 is FRNRAP. The V gene lost 0 bases and the J gene lost 2 bases, with 14 bases spanning the gap. CDR3 sequence reads: CASGLVVAGPTYNEQFF. CDR3 nucleotides: TGTGCTAGTGGTTTGGTAGTGGCGGGACCTACCTACAATGAGCAGTTCTTC.

This clone appeared a single time. The chain links TRBV2 to TRBJ2-2, with 10 bases identical to TRBD1. This CDR3 region has 14 residues. Germline values: CDR1 SNHLY, CDR2 FYNNEI. J lost 4 bases, V lost 6 bases, and 2 bases had no gene match. CDR3 residues: CASRGQGSTGELFF. Written as DNA, the CDR3 is TGTGCCAGCAGGGGACAGGGGAGCACCGGGGAGCTGTTTTTT.

This clone showed up just once. The chain is built from TRBV30 and TRBJ2-5; perhaps TRBD2 as D (5 bases). CDR1 and CDR2 from the germline V gene are GTSNPN and SVGIG (reference sequence). This CDR3 is 13 amino acids long. The V end was cut by 2 bases, the J end by 7 bases, with 14 bases between. The CDR3 bases are TGTGCCTGGAGTTCCGTTCGGGAAGGGACCCAGTACTTC. Its protein is CAWSSVREGTQYF. The full variable domain, its missing parts supplied by reference TRBV30 and TRBJ2-5, is SQTIHQWPATLVQPVGSPLSLECTVEGTSNPNLYWYRQAAGRGLQLLFYSVGIGQISSEVPQNLSASRPQDRQFILSSKKLLLSDSGFYLCAWSSVREGTQYFGPGTRLLVL.

This clone was seen a few times. V usage is TRBV4-2 and J usage is TRBJ1-2; 10 bases map to TRBD1. This CDR3 spans 16 amino acids. Germline CDR1 is LGHNA and CDR2 is YNFKEQ. After removal of 8 bases from V and 5 bases from J, the junction contained 14 bases not matched to a gene. The CDR3 sequence: CASSPGVRTGGYGYTF. CDR3 bases: TGTGCCAGCTCCCCGGGGGTGAGGACAGGGGGTTATGGCTACACCTTC.

The gene calls are TRBV5-1 and TRBJ1-3, with D possibly being TRBD1 (5 bases). CDR3 length equals 15 residues. Germline CDR1 reads SGHRS; CDR2 reads YFSETQ. Trimming shortened V by 0 bases and J by 4 bases, and 11 bases separated the two germline ends. CDR3 region: CASSLGRAGGNTIYF. In nucleotides, the CDR3 is TGCGCCAGCAGCTTGGGCAGGGCGGGAGGAAACACCATATATTTT.

The chain links TRBV5-1 to TRBJ2-6, with 7 positions matching TRBD2. J gave up 1 base and V 4 bases, and 8 bases lay outside the gene matches. CDR1 is SGHRS and CDR2 is YFSETQ in the germline V gene. This CDR3 is built from 17 residues. The CDR3 sequence: CASSRGVVGSGANVLTF. CDR3 bases: TGCGCCAGCAGCCGGGGGGTTGTAGGATCTGGGGCCAACGTCCTGACTTTC.